A selection of T cell receptor beta chains follows, all from one sample in a study of blood T cell repertoires in COVID-19. Sequencing was performed with immunoSEQ multiplex PCR; in TCRdb, only in-frame clones are kept and a portion is missing. The table lists approximately 300,000 clones, around 85% of them singletons. The sample was PBMCs or T cells enriched from blood (not recorded which). These receptors all stem from a woman in her 30s who had recovered from COVID-19. Each CDR3 is given with its conserved first and last residue. The order of the fields is CDR3 length, J gene, clone size, V gene, D gene, CDR3 DNA, CDR3 protein. A D gene is named only where the DNA matches it firmly. A row's size may be missing; if present it is once, few, many or a size class.

len: 14
j_gene: TRBJ1-5
abundance: NA
v_gene: TRBV19
d_gene: NA
CDR3nt: TGTGCCAGTAGTATAGCTTCCGGCAATCAGCCCCAGCATTTT
CDR3aa: CASSIASGNQPQHF

len: 16
j_gene: TRBJ2-7
abundance: NA
v_gene: TRBV7-2
d_gene: TRBD1
CDR3nt: TGTGCCAGCAGCCCTAGACAGGGGATAAACTCCTACGAGCAGTACTTC
CDR3aa: CASSPRQGINSYEQYF

len: 16
j_gene: TRBJ1-1
abundance: NA
v_gene: TRBV5-8
d_gene: TRBD1
CDR3nt: TGTGCCAGCAGCTTGGAAATGGGACAGGGGTTTGCTGAAGCTTTCTTT
CDR3aa: CASSLEMGQGFAEAFF

len: 14
j_gene: TRBJ2-7
abundance: NA
v_gene: TRBV5-1
d_gene: TRBD1
CDR3nt: TGCGCCAGCAGCGCGGGACAGGAGACATACGAGCAGTACTTC
CDR3aa: CASSAGQETYEQYF

len: 13
j_gene: TRBJ1-6
abundance: NA
v_gene: TRBV10-3
d_gene: NA
CDR3nt: TGTGCCATCAGGTCACCCGGGGATTCACCCCTCCACTTT
CDR3aa: CAIRSPGDSPLHF

len: 13
j_gene: TRBJ2-3
abundance: NA
v_gene: TRBV2
d_gene: NA
CDR3nt: TGTGCCAGCAGCCCTAGAGGCAGGGCGACGCAGTATTTT
CDR3aa: CASSPRGRATQYF

len: 13
j_gene: TRBJ2-1
abundance: NA
v_gene: TRBV5-6
d_gene: NA
CDR3nt: TGTGCCAGCAGCTTGGGGGGCCTCAATGAGCAGTTCTTC
CDR3aa: CASSLGGLNEQFF

len: 12
j_gene: TRBJ1-1
abundance: NA
v_gene: TRBV18
d_gene: NA
CDR3nt: TGTGCCAGCTCAACCGACACCCCCGAAGCTTTCTTT
CDR3aa: CASSTDTPEAFF

len: 13
j_gene: TRBJ1-2
abundance: many
v_gene: TRBV7-8
d_gene: NA
CDR3nt: TGTGCCAGCAGCCCCTTGCCGCGAGATGGCTACACCTTC
CDR3aa: CASSPLPRDGYTF

len: 13
j_gene: TRBJ2-1
abundance: NA
v_gene: TRBV11-3
d_gene: NA
CDR3nt: TGTGCCAGCAGCCCGAGCAGGGCCAATGAGCAGTTCTTC
CDR3aa: CASSPSRANEQFF

len: 13
j_gene: TRBJ2-2
abundance: NA
v_gene: TRBV10-1
d_gene: NA
CDR3nt: TGCGCCAGCAGTCTTACTAGTTCCGGGGAGCTGTTTTTT
CDR3aa: CASSLTSSGELFF

len: 12
j_gene: TRBJ1-1
abundance: NA
v_gene: TRBV29-1
d_gene: NA
CDR3nt: TGCAGCGTTCTACAGGGTTCCGCTGAAGCTTTCTTT
CDR3aa: CSVLQGSAEAFF

len: 11
j_gene: TRBJ2-7
abundance: NA
v_gene: TRBV30
d_gene: TRBD1
CDR3nt: TGTGCCTGGGGGGACAGCTACGAGCAGTACTTC
CDR3aa: CAWGDSYEQYF

len: 15
j_gene: TRBJ2-5
abundance: NA
v_gene: TRBV2
d_gene: TRBD2
CDR3nt: TGTGCCAGCAGTATCGGACTAGGAGGTAGAGAGACCCAGTACTTC
CDR3aa: CASSIGLGGRETQYF

len: 17
j_gene: TRBJ1-2
abundance: once
v_gene: TRBV9
d_gene: NA
CDR3nt: TGTGCCAGCAGCGTAGGACATGCTTGGGGGCGCGTCTATGGCTACACCTTC
CDR3aa: CASSVGHAWGRVYGYTF

len: 13
j_gene: TRBJ2-3
abundance: NA
v_gene: TRBV3-1/TRBV3-2
d_gene: NA
CDR3nt: TGTGCCAGCAGCCAATGGGGGGACGATACGCAGTATTTT
CDR3aa: CASSQWGDDTQYF

len: 15
j_gene: TRBJ2-1
abundance: NA
v_gene: TRBV28
d_gene: NA
CDR3nt: TGTGCCAGCAGTCCGGGATCCTCAGGAAACAATGAGCAGTTCTTC
CDR3aa: CASSPGSSGNNEQFF

len: 13
j_gene: TRBJ1-5
abundance: NA
v_gene: TRBV15
d_gene: NA
CDR3nt: TGTGCCACCCAGGACAGCGACAATCAGCCCCAGCATTTT
CDR3aa: CATQDSDNQPQHF

len: 15
j_gene: TRBJ2-7
abundance: NA
v_gene: TRBV4-1
d_gene: TRBD2
CDR3nt: TGCGCCAGCAGCCCAGGACGGGGGGGGCTTTACGAGCAGTACTTC
CDR3aa: CASSPGRGGLYEQYF

len: 15
j_gene: TRBJ1-4
abundance: NA
v_gene: TRBV5-1
d_gene: TRBD1
CDR3nt: TGCGCCAGCAGCTTCCTCGGGACAGCTAATGAAAAACTGTTTTTT
CDR3aa: CASSFLGTANEKLFF

len: 15
j_gene: TRBJ1-3
abundance: NA
v_gene: TRBV7-2
d_gene: NA
CDR3nt: TGTGCCAGCAGCTTAATGGCAGGTACTGGAAACACCATATATTTT
CDR3aa: CASSLMAGTGNTIYF

len: 12
j_gene: TRBJ1-1
abundance: NA
v_gene: TRBV15
d_gene: NA
CDR3nt: TGTGCCACCAGCAGAGACGAGGGTGAAGCTTTCTTT
CDR3aa: CATSRDEGEAFF

len: 17
j_gene: TRBJ2-2
abundance: NA
v_gene: TRBV28
d_gene: NA
CDR3nt: TGTGCCAGCAGTTCCGCCTTCCGCCGAGGGGGTGCCGGGGAGCTGTTTTTT
CDR3aa: CASSSAFRRGGAGELFF

len: 15
j_gene: TRBJ1-2
abundance: NA
v_gene: TRBV19
d_gene: NA
CDR3nt: TGTGCCAGTAGCCCCGGGGTGGAGGGATGGAGCGGCTACACCTTC
CDR3aa: CASSPGVEGWSGYTF

len: 15
j_gene: TRBJ2-7
abundance: NA
v_gene: TRBV7-6
d_gene: NA
CDR3nt: TGTGCCAGCAGCTTAAGGGCCTCGGAGGTCTACGAGCAGTACTTC
CDR3aa: CASSLRASEVYEQYF

len: 15
j_gene: TRBJ1-2
abundance: NA
v_gene: TRBV6-4
d_gene: TRBD1
CDR3nt: TGTGCCAGCAGCCTGACCGGACAGGGGAGGTATGGCTACACCTTC
CDR3aa: CASSLTGQGRYGYTF

len: 14
j_gene: TRBJ2-5
abundance: NA
v_gene: TRBV2
d_gene: NA
CDR3nt: TGTGCCAGCACCCCGGCAGGTGTGGGAGAGACCCAGTACTTC
CDR3aa: CASTPAGVGETQYF

len: 15
j_gene: TRBJ1-6
abundance: NA
v_gene: TRBV5-1
d_gene: TRBD1
CDR3nt: TGCGCCAGCAGCTTAGGTAGGACAGGAAATTCACCCCTCCACTTT
CDR3aa: CASSLGRTGNSPLHF

len: 13
j_gene: TRBJ2-7
abundance: NA
v_gene: TRBV6-5
d_gene: NA
CDR3nt: TGTGCCAGCAGGATAGACGGGACCTACGAGCAGTACTTC
CDR3aa: CASRIDGTYEQYF

len: 14
j_gene: TRBJ2-3
abundance: NA
v_gene: TRBV25-1
d_gene: TRBD2
CDR3nt: TGTGCCAGCAGTGAAAGCGGGAGAACAGATACGCAGTATTTT
CDR3aa: CASSESGRTDTQYF

len: 16
j_gene: TRBJ2-2
abundance: NA
v_gene: TRBV7-2
d_gene: TRBD2
CDR3nt: TGTGCCTCCTCGGAGCGGGGGGTCACGGCGGCGGGGGAGCTGTTTTTT
CDR3aa: CASSERGVTAAGELFF

len: 17
j_gene: TRBJ1-2
abundance: NA
v_gene: TRBV14
d_gene: TRBD1
CDR3nt: TGTGCCAGCAGCCAATCGACCAAGAGACAGGGGGCGAGTGGCTACACCTTC
CDR3aa: CASSQSTKRQGASGYTF

len: 19
j_gene: TRBJ2-3
abundance: NA
v_gene: TRBV3-1/TRBV3-2
d_gene: NA
CDR3nt: TGTGCCAGCAGCGACGGCCTGGTAGGGGCCGAACGATACACAGATACGCAGTATTTT
CDR3aa: CASSDGLVGAERYTDTQYF

len: 13
j_gene: TRBJ1-2
abundance: once
v_gene: TRBV11-2
d_gene: NA
CDR3nt: TGTGCCAGCAGCTTAGGCCAGGGAAGTGGCTACACCTTC
CDR3aa: CASSLGQGSGYTF

len: 17
j_gene: TRBJ2-7
abundance: NA
v_gene: TRBV5-1
d_gene: TRBD1
CDR3nt: TGCGCCAGCAGCTTAACAGCCGGGACAGGGGTCCCCTACGAGCAGTACTTC
CDR3aa: CASSLTAGTGVPYEQYF